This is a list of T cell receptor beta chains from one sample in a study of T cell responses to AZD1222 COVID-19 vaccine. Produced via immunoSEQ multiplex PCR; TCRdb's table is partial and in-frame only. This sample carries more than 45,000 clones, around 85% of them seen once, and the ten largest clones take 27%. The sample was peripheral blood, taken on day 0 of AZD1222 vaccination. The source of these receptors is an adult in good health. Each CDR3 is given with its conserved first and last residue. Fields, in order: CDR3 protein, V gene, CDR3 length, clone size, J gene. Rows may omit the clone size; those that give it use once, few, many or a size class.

CSASQTGTIPLHF | TRBV20-1 | 13 | few | TRBJ1-6
CASSLAGSARGAFF | TRBV11-1 | 14 | . | TRBJ1-1
CASSQERFGSPLHF | TRBV4-2 | 14 | . | TRBJ1-6
CASSFRGIGTEAFF | TRBV5-1 | 14 | few | TRBJ1-1
CASSFREGVSNSPLHF | TRBV5-5 | 16 | . | TRBJ1-6
CASSKGTGGTDTQYF | TRBV19 | 15 | . | TRBJ2-3
CASSSGSELTDTQYF | TRBV27 | 15 | . | TRBJ2-3
CASSRETTYNEQFF | TRBV3-1/TRBV3-2 | 14 | . | TRBJ2-1
CASSPNRGNTEAFF | TRBV4-2 | 14 | . | TRBJ1-1
CASSAGGNEQFF | TRBV6-5 | 12 | . | TRBJ2-1
CASSQDGRYTGELFF | TRBV4-1 | 15 | . | TRBJ2-2
CASSPTREGMQYF | TRBV25-1 | 13 | . | TRBJ2-7
CASSPREQGAVGNTIYF | TRBV28 | 17 | . | TRBJ1-3
CASTDSGRAPNEQFF | TRBV6-5 | 15 | . | TRBJ2-1
CASSPVVAGGEETQYF | TRBV3-1/TRBV3-2 | 16 | . | TRBJ2-5
CASSDERGITDTQYF | TRBV25-1 | 15 | . | TRBJ2-3
CASRRDRTTEAFF | TRBV27 | 13 | . | TRBJ1-1
CASSPGRGNQPQHF | TRBV18 | 14 | few | TRBJ1-5
CASSSRDREGSIGNTIYF | TRBV13 | 18 | . | TRBJ1-3
CASSEERQRASTDTQYF | TRBV10-1 | 17 | . | TRBJ2-3
CASSYSRQGSSEQYF | TRBV6-2/TRBV6-3 | 15 | . | TRBJ2-7
CASGRDRPPEAFF | TRBV2 | 13 | . | TRBJ1-1
CAWSDLGNNSPLHF | TRBV30 | 14 | . | TRBJ1-6
CASSQSSGANVLTF | TRBV19 | 14 | . | TRBJ2-6
CATSTRDRFYGYTF | TRBV15 | 14 | . | TRBJ1-2